Listed below are T cell receptor beta chains from one sample, sequenced in a study of T-cell reconstitution after alpha-beta-depleted transplantation in children. TCRdb ran MiXCR on the PCR reads and lists one entry per CDR3 protein. The sample contains hundreds of thousands of distinct CDR3 sequences, 9.5% to 10% of which appear only once. The sample consisted of PBMCs from the stem cell graft donor, taken from the stem cell graft. Every receptor here comes from a human donor who donated a stem cell graft to a child with SCID. Each CDR3 is given with its conserved first and last residue. Fields, in order: J gene, V gene, CDR3 protein.

J gene: TRBJ2-3
V gene: TRBV5-6
CDR3 protein: CASSFLLSQDGPDTQYF

J gene: TRBJ1-2
V gene: TRBV19
CDR3 protein: CASTTGLWYGYTF

J gene: TRBJ1-5
V gene: TRBV7-2
CDR3 protein: CASSPSGGVTEPQHF

J gene: TRBJ2-1
V gene: TRBV18
CDR3 protein: CASSASGGAASEQFF

J gene: TRBJ2-2
V gene: TRBV7-8
CDR3 protein: CASSLVSGRPGELFF

J gene: TRBJ2-5
V gene: TRBV20-1
CDR3 protein: CSARDGAVAQYF

J gene: TRBJ2-1
V gene: TRBV4-2
CDR3 protein: CASSQEMAASGVNEQFF

J gene: TRBJ1-2
V gene: TRBV5-6
CDR3 protein: CASSTDGQAILGYTF

J gene: TRBJ1-1
V gene: TRBV25-1
CDR3 protein: CASSEFGPTEAFF

J gene: TRBJ2-1
V gene: TRBV6-4
CDR3 protein: CASRGQGANEQFF

J gene: TRBJ2-1
V gene: TRBV5-1
CDR3 protein: CASSLGWEQFF

J gene: TRBJ2-3
V gene: TRBV5-1
CDR3 protein: CASSWGSGATDTQYF

J gene: TRBJ2-3
V gene: TRBV20-1
CDR3 protein: CSATPGLAGGPTDTQYF

J gene: TRBJ2-7
V gene: TRBV5-1
CDR3 protein: CASSQDSISYEQYF

J gene: TRBJ1-2
V gene: TRBV6-1
CDR3 protein: CASYSERANYGYTF

J gene: TRBJ2-3
V gene: TRBV6-1
CDR3 protein: CASSLGLAGGRFGTDTQYF

J gene: TRBJ1-1
V gene: TRBV6-6
CDR3 protein: CASSYQREAFF

J gene: TRBJ1-2
V gene: TRBV6-5
CDR3 protein: CAAGARAYGYTF

J gene: TRBJ2-2
V gene: TRBV20-1
CDR3 protein: CSAQRGLRSGELFF

J gene: TRBJ1-1
V gene: TRBV11-2
CDR3 protein: CASSRTTGNTEAFF

J gene: TRBJ1-1
V gene: TRBV7-9
CDR3 protein: CASSLSQRTFF

J gene: TRBJ1-5
V gene: TRBV20-1
CDR3 protein: CSARGTGNQPQHF

J gene: TRBJ2-7
V gene: TRBV5-1
CDR3 protein: CASSPGTGNTYEQYF

J gene: TRBJ2-7
V gene: TRBV6-5
CDR3 protein: CASSAGGYEQYF

J gene: TRBJ2-2
V gene: TRBV7-2
CDR3 protein: CASSLRTVYTGELFF